The next 27 T cell receptor beta chains were all read from a single sample in a study of T cell responses to AZD1222 COVID-19 vaccine. TCRdb keeps only in-frame clones here, not all; method: immunoSEQ multiplex PCR. The sample records some 96,000 clones, almost 90% being singletons. Sequenced material: peripheral blood, taken 28 days after the second AZD1222 dose. These receptors were taken from an adult who received the AZD1222 COVID-19 vaccine.

This sequence joins TRBV4-2 and TRBJ1-1, with TRBD1 matching over 7 bases. The CDR3 is 15 amino acids. J lost 3 bases, V lost 4 bases, and 8 bases had no gene match. Germline V CDR1 and CDR2: LGHNA, YNFKEQ. The CDR3 sequence: CASSLEQGRDTEAFF. CDR3 nucleotide sequence: TGTGCCAGCAGCCTGGAACAGGGGAGGGACACTGAAGCTTTCTTT.

This chain links TRBV28 with TRBJ2-5, with D possibly matching TRBD2 (6 bases). Between the trimmed V and J ends, which lost 7 bases and 2 bases, there was a span of 14 bases. The germline V gene encodes CDR1 MDHEN and CDR2 SYDVKM. CDR3 length: 14 amino acids. CDR3 in amino acids: CASKFWGDQETQYF. The CDR3, as DNA: TGTGCCAGCAAATTTTGGGGGGATCAAGAGACCCAGTACTTC.

The rearrangement joins TRBV9 to TRBJ2-1, with a tentative D call TRBD1 (5 bases). Trimming removed 4 bases from V and 6 bases from J, with 17 bases in between. CDR1 SGDLS and CDR2 YYNGEE come from the germline V gene. The CDR3 covers 15 residues. CDR3 coding DNA: TGTGCCAGCAGCCGATATGGGGCTCCCGCCAATGAGCAGTTCTTC. Protein sequence: CASSRYGAPANEQFF.

The sample holds one count of this clone. This chain links TRBV5-1 with TRBJ2-5, with TRBD1 identical over 8 bases. The CDR3 totals 16 residues. J lost 3 bases, V lost 4 bases, and 11 bases had no gene match. CDR1 is SGHRS, CDR2 YFSETQ, per germline. The CDR3 DNA reads TGCGCCAGCAGCCTCCAGGGGGCACTTTTAGAAGAGACCCAGTACTTC. It specifies CASSLQGALLEETQYF.

CDR3 in DNA: TGTGCCAGCAGTCTCGTTCCGGACCGAGGGGGTAGGAACACTGAAGCTTTCTTT. Translating it yields CASSLVPDRGGRNTEAFF. The chain has TRBV27 and TRBJ1-1; a weak D match, TRBD1 (6 bases). CDR3 length equals 18 residues. Germline CDR1 and CDR2: MNHEY and SMNVEV (reference sequence). Trimming took 5 bases from V and 1 from J, leaving 23 bases between them.

The V call is TRBV19, the J call TRBJ1-5; TRBD1 matches 8 bases. With V trimmed by 8 bases and J by 7 bases, 7 bases remained unmatched. The CDR3 totals 13 residues. Germline V gene lookup returns CDR1 LNHDA and CDR2 SQIVND (reference sequence). For the CDR3, the DNA is TGTGCCAGTGAAGGACAGGGCTACCAGCCCCAGCATTTT. Its translation is CASEGQGYQPQHF.

V usage is TRBV19 and J usage is TRBJ2-3; D might be TRBD2 (6 bases). The germline gives CDR1 LNHDA, CDR2 SQIVND (reference sequence). With 3 bases removed from V and 4 bases from J, the gap between germline ends came to 17 bases. CDR3 size: 16 residues. CDR3 protein: CASSIGALATSDTQYF. The CDR3 bases are TGTGCCAGTAGTATCGGGGCACTAGCTACGTCAGATACGCAGTATTTT.

The V and J genes are TRBV5-4 and TRBJ1-1; D unresolved. CDR1 and CDR2 from the germline V gene are SGHNT and YYREEE (reference sequence). Trimming took off 2 bases at V and 1 base at J, with 9 bases between the two ends. The CDR3 has 14 residues. The CDR3 DNA reads TGTGCCAGCAGCTTCGCGGGCAGGAACACTGAAGCTTTCTTT. The encoded protein is CASSFAGRNTEAFF.

The chain has TRBV28 and TRBJ1-1; D is undetermined. Trimming stripped 2 bases from V and 3 bases from J, with 7 bases between. Germline CDR1 is MDHEN and CDR2 is SYDVKM. The CDR3 contains 13 residues. CDR3 in amino acids: CASSLRRDTEAFF. The CDR3 nucleotides are TGTGCCAGCAGTTTACGGAGGGACACTGAAGCTTTCTTT. The entire variable domain, with the rest obtained from reference TRBV28 and TRBJ1-1, is as follows: DVKVTQSSRYLVKRTGEKVFLECVQDMDHENMFWYRQDPGLGLRLIYFSYDVKMKEKGDIPEGYSVSREKKERFSLILESASTNQTSMYLCASSLRRDTEAFFGQGTRLTVV.

The chain couples TRBV29-1 to TRBJ1-2; tentatively, D is TRBD1 (5 bases). V lost 7 bases to trimming and J lost 8 bases, with 17 bases between them. The CDR3 extends over 12 amino acids. Per the germline V gene, CDR1 is SQVTM and CDR2 is ANQGSEA. CDR3 sequence (DNA): TGCAGCGCCGGTGGGACGATGGGGGGCTACACCTTC. It translates to CSAGGTMGGYTF.

The chain recombines TRBV9 with TRBJ1-3; maybe TRBD1 (5 bases). The CDR3 has 16 amino acids. The germline gives CDR1 SGDLS, CDR2 YYNGEE. Trimming took 4 bases from V and 0 from J, leaving 14 bases between them. For the CDR3, the DNA is TGTGCCAGCAGCCCACGGGACCGCCACTCTGGAAACACCATATATTTT. Its translation: CASSPRDRHSGNTIYF.

The chain is built from TRBV7-8 and TRBJ2-2; 12 bases fit TRBD2. CDR3 length equals 18 residues. V lost 5 bases to trimming and J lost 0 bases; unmatched junction nucleotides: 7. The germline CDR1 and CDR2 sequences are SGHVS and FQNEAQ. Written as DNA, the CDR3 is TGTGCCAGCAGCCCCCGGACTAGCGGGAACGCGAACACCGGGGAGCTGTTTTTT. This encodes CASSPRTSGNANTGELFF.

J is TRBJ2-7 and V is TRBV6-5; TRBD2 matches 9 bases. There are 15 residues in the CDR3. Trimming took 0 bases from V and 0 from J; bases not matched to a gene: 0. Germline values: CDR1 MNHEY, CDR2 SVGAGI. For the CDR3, the DNA is TGTGCCAGCAGTTACTCGGGACTAGCCTCCTACGAGCAGTACTTC. Protein product: CASSYSGLASYEQYF.

The chain combines TRBV11-2 with TRBJ2-7; 9 bases match TRBD1. The CDR3 sequence is 16 residues long. The germline V gene encodes CDR1 SGHAT and CDR2 FQNNGV. J was trimmed by 9 bases and V by 2 bases; bases with no gene match: 14. CDR3 sequence reads: CASSLNRLPGQGVQYF. CDR3 nucleotides: TGTGCCAGCAGCTTAAACCGTCTCCCGGGACAGGGTGTGCAGTACTTC.

CDR3 protein: CASSLGGRDGETQYF. In DNA form, the CDR3 reads TGCGCCAGCAGCTTGGGGGGCAGGGATGGTGAGACCCAGTACTTC. The V call is TRBV5-1, the J call TRBJ2-5; D perhaps matches TRBD1 (5 bases). This CDR3 contains 15 residues. The V gene lost 0 bases and the J gene lost 5 bases, with 14 bases spanning the gap. Germline CDR1 is SGHRS and CDR2 is YFSETQ.

The chain carries TRBV5-1 and TRBJ1-2, with D unclear. The ends were cut back, 4 bases at V and 0 bases at J, with 16 bases in the middle. The CDR3 loop spans 16 amino acids. From germline, CDR1 is SGHRS and CDR2 YFSETQ. For the CDR3, the DNA is TGCGCCAGCAGCCTGGAGCTGATTCAAGCTAACTATGGCTACACCTTC. It specifies CASSLELIQANYGYTF.

The V gene is TRBV4-1, the J gene TRBJ1-5; possibly TRBD1 for D (6 bases). The V end lost 1 base, the J end lost 0 bases, and 13 bases lay between the germline ends. The CDR3 has 17 amino acids. Germline assignment: CDR1 MGHRA and CDR2 YSYEKL. The CDR3 nucleotides are TGCGCCAGCAGCCAAGGAAACAGGGCGGGTAGCAATCAGCCCCAGCATTTT. Amino acid sequence: CASSQGNRAGSNQPQHF.

This chain uses TRBV7-6 with TRBJ1-5, with a possible D match to TRBD1 (5 bases). Trimming cost V 0 bases and J 6 bases, with 12 bases left between them. Germline V gives CDR1 SGHVS, CDR2 FNYEAQ. There are 15 residues in the CDR3. In nucleotides, the CDR3 is TGTGCCAGCAGCTTAGCTTGGGGGGATGGTCAGCCCCAGCATTTT. Protein: CASSLAWGDGQPQHF. The full variable domain, completed using reference TRBV7-6 and TRBJ1-5, is GAGVSQSPRYKVTKRGQDVALRCDPISGHVSLYWYRQALGQGPEFLTYFNYEAQQDKSGLPNDRFSAERPEGSISTLTIQRTEQRDSAMYRCASSLAWGDGQPQHFGDGTRLSIL.

This rearrangement joins TRBV19 to TRBJ2-5, with 7 nucleotides matching TRBD2. The ends lost 0 bases at V and 5 bases at J; junction bases unmatched: 3. Germline lookup yields CDR1 LNHDA and CDR2 SQIVND (reference sequence). CDR3 size: 14 residues. The CDR3 coding sequence is TGTGCCAGTAGTATAGATAGCGGGCGGGAGACCCAGTACTTC. Encoded protein: CASSIDSGRETQYF. Full variable domain (remainder filled in from reference TRBV19 and TRBJ2-5): DGGITQSPKYLFRKEGQNVTLSCEQNLNHDAMYWYRQDPGQGLRLIYYSQIVNDFQKGDIAEGYSVSREKKESFPLTVTSAQKNPTAFYLCASSIDSGRETQYFGPGTRLLVL.

This chain joins TRBV5-4 and TRBJ2-2, with 10 bases lining up with TRBD1. Trimming cost V 10 bases and J 4 bases; bases outside gene matches: 10. CDR1 SGHNT and CDR2 YYREEE come from the germline V gene (reference sequence). The CDR3 is made up of 15 amino acids. The CDR3 here is CAAQPDRGLTGELFF. In DNA form, the CDR3 reads TGTGCCGCCCAACCCGACAGGGGGCTCACCGGGGAGCTGTTTTTT. The full variable domain, its missing parts supplied by reference TRBV5-4 and TRBJ2-2, is ETGVTQSPTHLIKTRGQQVTLRCSSQSGHNTVSWYQQALGQGPQFIFQYYREEENGRGNFPPRFSGLQFPNYSSELNVNALELDDSALYLCAAQPDRGLTGELFFGEGSRLTVL.

This chain joins TRBV27 and TRBJ2-7, with D perhaps TRBD2 (6 bases). The V gene lost 1 base and the J gene lost 3 bases, with 13 bases spanning the gap. Germline CDR1 is MNHEY and CDR2 is SMNVEV (reference sequence). This CDR3 is built from 15 residues. CDR3 sequence reads: CASSLFGDSIYEQYF. CDR3 nucleotide sequence: TGTGCCAGCAGTTTATTTGGGGACTCCATCTACGAGCAGTACTTC.

The chain links TRBV2 to TRBJ1-6; weak D call: TRBD1 (5 bases). The CDR3 loop spans 12 amino acids. The V end was cut by 6 bases, the J end by 10 bases, with 10 bases between. In germline, CDR1 is SNHLY, CDR2 FYNNEI. The CDR3 reads CASRIGESPLHF. The CDR3 DNA sequence: TGTGCCAGCAGAATAGGGGAGTCACCCCTCCACTTT.

The V and J genes are TRBV7-2 and TRBJ2-2, with TRBD1 matching over 7 bases. CDR1 is SGHTA and CDR2 is FQGNSA in the germline V gene. Trimming removed 6 bases from V and 7 bases from J; junction bases left unmatched: 11. This CDR3 has 15 residues. The CDR3 DNA reads as TGTGCCAGCAGACTCCAACAGGGGTACGGCGGGGAGCTGTTTTTT. Translating it yields CASRLQQGYGGELFF.

The CDR3: CASSPPKRGSPLHF. CDR3 DNA: TGTGCCAGCAGTCCCCCCAAGAGGGGATCACCCCTCCACTTT. This sequence joins TRBV28 and TRBJ1-6; tentatively, D is TRBD1 (5 bases). The V gene's germline CDR1 is MDHEN and CDR2 SYDVKM. V lost 5 bases, J lost 10 bases, and 15 bases lay in between. The CDR3 covers 14 residues.

This clone was recorded a few times. J is TRBJ2-7 and V is TRBV7-9, with TRBD1 matching 8 bases. The CDR3 loop spans 14 amino acids. With V trimmed by 4 bases and J by 8 bases, 10 bases remained unmatched. Germline V gene lookup returns CDR1 SEHNR and CDR2 FQNEAQ (reference sequence). CDR3 region: CASSSDQGQGQQYF. CDR3 DNA: TGTGCCAGCAGCTCCGATCAAGGACAGGGACAGCAGTACTTC.

V usage is TRBV5-1 and J usage is TRBJ1-3; the match to TRBD1 covers 10 bases. The CDR3 extends over 16 amino acids. Germline lookup yields CDR1 SGHRS and CDR2 YFSETQ. The trim removed 0 bases at V and 0 bases at J, leaving 0 bases unmatched. The CDR3 bases are TGCGCCAGCAGCTTGGGGACAGGGGGCTCTGGAAACACCATATATTTT. Encoded protein: CASSLGTGGSGNTIYF.

The V call is TRBV6-5, the J call TRBJ2-5; 9 positions agree with TRBD2. Germline values: CDR1 MNHEY, CDR2 SVGAGI. The CDR3 sequence is 14 residues long. Trimming cost V 0 bases and J 5 bases; bases outside gene matches: 1. The CDR3 DNA reads as TGTGCCAGCAGTTACTCTAGCGGGAGCGAGACCCAGTACTTC. Its protein product is CASSYSSGSETQYF.